This T cell receptor (beta chain) was obtained from a study of PD-1 blockade in mismatch repair-deficient tumors. Study as a whole: Enrolled about 2012-2016, patients had progressing, pretreated mismatch repair-deficient cancers of about a dozen types. Study-level points and caveats: Tumor-resident clones, often undetectable pretreatment in blood, expanded then contracted after pembrolizumab.

Unmatched junction bases numbered 6, after V lost 7 bases and J lost 6 bases. Germline-derived CDR1 and CDR2 are SQVTM and ANQGSEA. The CDR3 totals 12 residues. Profiled with immunoSEQ multiplex PCR; TCRdb holds only in-frame clones, not every one. The top ten hold 4% to 6% of the sample, which has some 110,000 clones, over 60% seen once. As to this clone: Its antigen is undetermined.

Mismatch repair deficiency was confirmed in all patients, by PCR or immunohistochemistry. A few pembrolizumab responders had their TCRs sequenced. This TCR derives from an adult with mismatch repair-deficient cancer. The chain combines TRBV29-1 with TRBJ2-4; 7 positions agree with TRBD1. The material sequenced was peripheral blood, taken 60 weeks after starting pembrolizumab. CDR3 DNA sequence: TGCAGCGCCCAGGGGGAATTAAACATTCAGTACTTC. Its translation: CSAQGELNIQYF.